The 12 T cell receptor beta chains below were found in one sample sequenced in a study of T cells in Graves' hyperthyroidism and ophthalmopathy. TCR beta CDR3 regions were amplified from RNA. Initially, a first-round RT-PCR of the TCR CDR3 employed the HTBI primer set. TCRdb passed the multiplex PCR reads through MiXCR, listing each CDR3 protein once. The sample consists of 450,000 to 650,000 distinct CDR3 sequences, less than 25% of them appearing once. Sequences were obtained from blood. The receptors were sampled from a young man with Graves' hyperthyroidism.

The rearrangement links TRBV4-1 to TRBJ1-1; no clear D. Germline values: CDR1 MGHRA, CDR2 YSYEKL. V was shortened by 5 bases and J by 5 bases, with 15 bases between the two germline ends. This CDR3 spans 14 amino acids. CDR3 protein: CASSDLPLVTEAFF. The CDR3 DNA reads TGCGCCAGCAGCGATCTCCCATTAGTAACTGAAGCTTTCTTT.

This clonotype has only one observation. J is TRBJ2-7 and V is TRBV11-1, with 7 nucleotides matching TRBD2. V lost 5 bases, J lost 2 bases, and 15 bases stayed unmatched. The CDR3 has 17 amino acids. Per the germline V gene, CDR1 is SGHAT and CDR2 is FQDESV (reference sequence). The CDR3 region has the DNA TGTGCCAGCAGCCTTGGGACGGCGGGGGACCTGACCTACGAGCAGTACTTC. It codes for CASSLGTAGDLTYEQYF.

This clonotype came up many times. This chain joins TRBV7-8 and TRBJ1-2; the D gene is possibly TRBD1 (6 bases). This CDR3 comprises 14 residues. Germline lookup yields CDR1 SGHVS and CDR2 FQNEAQ. Trimming cost V 2 bases and J 4 bases, with 11 bases left between them. The CDR3 DNA sequence: TGTGCCAGCAGCTTAATTCAGGGGTCCTATGGCTACACCTTC. Its protein is CASSLIQGSYGYTF. The entire variable domain, with the rest obtained from reference TRBV7-8 and TRBJ1-2, is as follows: GAGVSQSPRYKVAKRGQDVALRCDPISGHVSLFWYQQALGQGPEFLTYFQNEAQLDKSGLPSDRFFAERPEGSVSTLKIQRTQQEDSAVYLCASSLIQGSYGYTFGSGTRLTVV.

Of note for this clonotype: An end of the junction does not agree with germline; a read error may underlie this. The chain uses TRBV28 and TRBJ1-2; D not certain. Germline values: CDR1 MDHEN, CDR2 SYDVKM. The CDR3 is 11 amino acids. Here the CDR3 reads CAILTYHGYTF. The CDR3 DNA is TGTGCCATCTTAACCTATCATGGTTACACCTTC.

The V and J genes are TRBV20-1 and TRBJ2-7, with TRBD1 identical over 11 bases. The length of the CDR3 is 14 residues. Germline V gives CDR1 DFQATT, CDR2 SNEGSKA (reference sequence). With V trimmed by 2 bases and J by 9 bases, 9 bases remained unmatched. CDR3: CSARYGGQGGVQYF. The CDR3 coding sequence is TGCAGTGCTAGATATGGGGGACAGGGGGGAGTGCAGTACTTC.

The chain carries TRBV27 and TRBJ1-2; 8 bases map to TRBD1. CDR3 length: 15 residues. Unmatched junction bases numbered 12, after V lost 6 bases and J lost 6 bases. Germline assignment: CDR1 MNHEY and CDR2 SMNVEV (reference sequence). In DNA form, the CDR3 reads TGTGCCAGCAGCGACCGAGGGGCAGGGGGCAATGGCTACACCTTC. As protein: CASSDRGAGGNGYTF.

The sample holds a few counts of this clonotype. The gene calls are TRBV5-1 and TRBJ1-1; D might be TRBD1 (5 bases). The V end was cut by 1 base, the J end by 1 base, with 8 bases between. Germline V gene lookup returns CDR1 SGHRS and CDR2 YFSETQ. This CDR3 has 14 residues. In DNA form, the CDR3 reads TGCGCCAGCAGCTTGTACAGGCAGAACACTGAAGCTTTCTTT. Translation: CASSLYRQNTEAFF.

J is TRBJ2-3 and V is TRBV12-3 or TRBV12-4, with D hard to call. This CDR3 has 13 residues. The V end lost 5 bases, the J end lost 2 bases, and 8 bases lay between the germline ends. CDR3 nucleotides: TGTGCCAGCAGTAACGGTAACACAGATACGCAGTATTTT. Its translation is CASSNGNTDTQYF.

A word on this clonotype: It may be a read error: a sequence one base away is much more abundant. The rearrangement uses TRBV7-2 and TRBJ2-5, with 8 nucleotides matching TRBD2. This CDR3 region has 14 residues. Germline-derived CDR1 and CDR2 are SGHTA and FQGNSA. In DNA form, the CDR3 reads TGTGCCAGCAGCCCCGGGGGGGCCCGAGAGACCAAGTACTTC. Its protein is CASSPGGARETKYF.

The sample holds many counts of this clonotype. This chain joins TRBV28 and TRBJ1-2; a weak D match, TRBD1 (6 bases). Germline V gene sequence: CDR1 MDHEN, CDR2 SYDVKM. The CDR3 extends over 15 amino acids. V gave up 2 bases and J gave up 6 bases, with 16 bases separating them. CDR3 region: CASSLPLDNRDGYTF. The DNA of the CDR3 is TGTGCCAGCAGTTTACCCCTCGACAACAGGGATGGCTACACCTTC.

This clonotype was observed many times. J is TRBJ2-7 and V is TRBV6-5; D might be TRBD1 (6 bases). The V gene lost 3 bases and the J gene lost 7 bases, with 16 bases spanning the gap. From germline, CDR1 is MNHEY and CDR2 SVGAGI. The CDR3 is 14 amino acids. For the CDR3, the DNA is TGTGCCAGCAGTTATCGGGACACTATTAGGGAGCAGTACTTC. Translated: CASSYRDTIREQYF.

This clonotype was seen repeatedly, ten times or more. The chain is built from TRBV12-3 or TRBV12-4 and TRBJ1-1; D remains ambiguous. The CDR3 length is 13 residues. The V end lost 8 bases, the J end lost 0 bases, and 10 bases lay between the germline ends. CDR3 nucleotides: TGTGCCAGCCGTAAAGGCGTGAACACTGAAGCTTTCTTT. Protein product: CASRKGVNTEAFF.